These T cell receptor beta chains were read from a single sample in a study of T cell repertoires in cytomegalovirus infection. TCRdb re-analysed the reads in MiXCR, keeping a single row per CDR3 protein. In the table there are approximately 910,000 distinct CDR3 sequences, 31% of which are singletons. The antigens these receptors bind are not known. The sequencing here drew on cultured CD8+ T cells from PBMCs, taken from culture after CMV antigen stimulation. The source of these receptors is a human donor in good health (CMV status not recorded). Some clones in this sample may be carry-over from other donors' samples. Both conserved end residues are part of each CDR3. The order of the fields is D gene, V gene, clone size, J gene, CDR3 DNA, CDR3 protein. A D gene is named only where the DNA matches it firmly. The size field is filled for only some rows; it gives once, few, many or a size class.

.	TRBV2	.	TRBJ2-1	TGTGCCAGCAGTCCGGAACGGCTCTACAATGAGCAGTTCTTC	CASSPERLYNEQFF
.	TRBV28	.	TRBJ1-6	TGTGCCAGCAGTCGACAGGATTCTAGTTCACCCCTCCACTTT	CASSRQDSSSPLHF
.	TRBV4-1	few	TRBJ2-1	TGCGCCAGCAGCCTACTGGCAGGGGAATCCAATGAGCAGTTCTTC	CASSLLAGESNEQFF
.	TRBV12-3/TRBV12-4	.	TRBJ1-2	TGTGCCAGCAGCGCTCAGGGGCGGGGAGGCTACACCTTC	CASSAQGRGGYTF
TRBD1	TRBV7-9	.	TRBJ2-3	TGTGCCAGCAGCTTTATCAGACAGGGGGCGTGGAGCACAGATACGCAGTATTTT	CASSFIRQGAWSTDTQYF
TRBD1	TRBV9	.	TRBJ1-2	TGTGCCAGCAGCGACCGGACAGGGCGACGGGGCTACACCTTC	CASSDRTGRRGYTF
TRBD1	TRBV7-6	.	TRBJ2-5	TGTGCCAGCAGCCGGGACAGGGGTAACTCCCAGTACTTC	CASSRDRGNSQYF
.	TRBV27	.	TRBJ2-1	TGTGCCAGCAGTCCCGGGACTGCCTATGAGCAGTTCTTC	CASSPGTAYEQFF
.	TRBV6-4	few	TRBJ1-1	TGTGCCAGCAGTGACATGGAGGGTGGGACTGAAGCTTTCTTT	CASSDMEGGTEAFF
.	TRBV11-1	many	TRBJ2-1	TGTGCCAGCAGCTTAGTACACAATGAGCAGTTCTTC	CASSLVHNEQFF
.	TRBV6-2/TRBV6-3	.	TRBJ1-1	TGTGCCAGCAGTTACGTGGACTGGAACACTGAAGCTTTCTTT	CASSYVDWNTEAFF
.	TRBV6-6	.	TRBJ2-5	TGTGCCAGCAGTTCCGTCCTGCCGGGGGAGACCCAGTACTTC	CASSSVLPGETQYF
.	TRBV4-3	.	TRBJ1-1	TGCGCCAGCAGCCAGTATTTGGATGACACTGAAGCTTTCTTT	CASSQYLDDTEAFF
TRBD1	TRBV14	few	TRBJ2-1	TGTGCCAGCAGCCAAGGGACAGGTCCGTACAATGAGCAGTTCTTC	CASSQGTGPYNEQFF
.	TRBV19	few	TRBJ1-5	TGTGCCAGTAGGACCCGGGAGACGAGGGACAATCAGCCCCAGCATTTT	CASRTRETRDNQPQHF
.	TRBV27	.	TRBJ2-7	TGTGCCGTGAGGGCGCCCTACGAGCAGTACTTC	CAVRAPYEQYF
.	TRBV7-6	.	TRBJ1-4	TGTGCCAGCAGTCCATTCCCAGGGATGACCGATGAAAAACTGTTTTTT	CASSPFPGMTDEKLFF
.	TRBV6-5	few	TRBJ2-7	TGTGCCAGCAGTTACGAGGCAGGGATCGCCTACGAGCAGTACTTC	CASSYEAGIAYEQYF
.	TRBV19	.	TRBJ1-2	TGTGCCACCGGGACCATAATAGTGGGCTACACCTTC	CATGTIIVGYTF
.	TRBV27	few	TRBJ2-1	TGTGCCAGCAGCCGTATTCCCCGGGGTCTGTTCTTC	CASSRIPRGLFF
.	TRBV7-8	many	TRBJ2-2	TGTGCCAGCAGTCCTGGGGGGGAGCTGTTTTTT	CASSPGGELFF
.	TRBV6-5	.	TRBJ2-7	TGTGCCAGCAGTGAGCGGGCGACCATTACAGGGTCGGGCATTTGGTTTACGCAGTACTTC	CASSERATITGSGIWFTQYF
TRBD1	TRBV27	many	TRBJ2-4	TGTGCCAGCAGTAACGACAGGGGGTACATTCAGTACTTC	CASSNDRGYIQYF